The source of this TCR beta chain is a study of lymphopenia after photon versus proton radiotherapy. Produced via immunoSEQ multiplex PCR; TCRdb's table is partial and in-frame only. In the table there are tens of thousands of clones, around 84% of which are singletons. General study points: Proton therapy kept repertoires fairly stable, unlike photons, which gained effector/memory cells. Survival link was tested only in deceased patients; proton benefit remains a possibility.

Only a few counts were recorded for this clone. What it binds is not known. The V end lost 1 base, the J end lost 2 bases, and 10 bases lay between the germline ends. The CDR3 is 15 residues long. The V gene's germline CDR1 is SGHVS and CDR2 FNYEAQ. The sample consisted of peripheral blood, taken from a patient treated with proton-based radiotherapy. The chain links TRBV7-6 to TRBJ2-3, with D hard to call. This TCR came from a man aged 55 to 70 with pancreatic cancer. CDR3 in amino acids: CASSLVQAHTDTQYF. The CDR3 nucleotides read TGTGCCAGCAGCTTAGTCCAGGCCCACACAGATACGCAGTATTTT.